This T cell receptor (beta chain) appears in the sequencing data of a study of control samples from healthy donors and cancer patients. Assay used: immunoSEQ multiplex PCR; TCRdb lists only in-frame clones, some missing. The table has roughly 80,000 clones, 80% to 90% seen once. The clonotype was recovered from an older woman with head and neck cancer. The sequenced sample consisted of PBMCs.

For the CDR3, the DNA is TGCAGTGCTAGAGGAGTGGCTGAAGCTTTCTTT. Translated, it gives CSARGVAEAFF. The chain uses TRBV20-1 and TRBJ1-1; D is unresolved. Germline lookup yields CDR1 DFQATT and CDR2 SNEGSKA (reference sequence). Trimming removed 1 base from V and 6 bases from J, with 6 bases in between. CDR3 size: 11 residues.